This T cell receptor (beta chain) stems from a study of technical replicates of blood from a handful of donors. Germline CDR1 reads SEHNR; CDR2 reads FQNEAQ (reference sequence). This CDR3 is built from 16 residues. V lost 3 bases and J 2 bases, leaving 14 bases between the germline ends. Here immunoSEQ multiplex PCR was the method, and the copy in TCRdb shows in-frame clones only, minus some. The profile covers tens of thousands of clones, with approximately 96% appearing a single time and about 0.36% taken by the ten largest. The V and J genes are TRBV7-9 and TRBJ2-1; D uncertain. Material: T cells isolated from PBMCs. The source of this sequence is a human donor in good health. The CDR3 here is CASSFSLLSPYNEQFF. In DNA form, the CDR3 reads TGTGCCAGCAGCTTTTCTCTCCTATCCCCCTACAATGAGCAGTTCTTC.